The 20 T cell receptor beta chains reported below all come from one sample, sequenced in a study of post-analysis software for immune sequencing data. TCR beta cDNA libraries included unique molecular identifiers. A single record per CDR3 protein comes from TCRdb applying MiXCR to the PCR reads. The table shows around 150,000 distinct CDR3 sequences, with 35% to 40% occurring only once. The sample in question was blood, obtained after autologous hematopoietic stem cell transplantation. The receptor source for this set is a girl under 18 with multiple sclerosis.

This clonotype was counted ten times or more. The rearrangement links TRBV5-1 to TRBJ1-5; D is ambiguous. The V end lost 7 bases, the J end lost 6 bases, and 20 bases lay between the germline ends. The CDR3 sequence is 15 residues long. Germline V CDR1 and CDR2: SGHRS, YFSETQ. The CDR3 here is CASRPSLGNGQPQHF. The CDR3 DNA reads TGCGCCAGCCGACCCTCCCTGGGGAACGGTCAGCCCCAGCATTTT.

The table lists this clonotype with a few counts. V is TRBV3-1 and J is TRBJ1-2, with 8 bases lining up with TRBD1. With V trimmed by 4 bases and J by 9 bases, 10 bases remained unmatched. Germline CDR1 LGHDT, CDR2 YNNKEL (reference sequence). There are 14 residues in the CDR3. This CDR3 reads CASSPRQGRMSYTF. The CDR3 DNA follows: TGTGCCAGCAGCCCCCGACAGGGGCGGATGAGCTACACCTTC.

This clonotype came up many times. The chain carries TRBV7-6 and TRBJ2-7; TRBD1 matches at 7 bases. This CDR3 contains 13 residues. Germline CDR1 reads SGHVS; CDR2 reads FNYEAQ. With 1 base clipped from V and 6 bases from J, the junction kept 3 bases outside the gene matches. DNA of the CDR3: TGTGCCAGCAGCTTAGGGACAGGAGGCGAGCAGTACTTC. Amino acids: CASSLGTGGEQYF. Using reference TRBV7-6 and TRBJ2-7 for the parts outside the CDR3, the full variable domain is GAGVSQSPRYKVTKRGQDVALRCDPISGHVSLYWYRQALGQGPEFLTYFNYEAQQDKSGLPNDRFSAERPEGSISTLTIQRTEQRDSAMYRCASSLGTGGEQYFGPGTRLTVT.

This clonotype appeared a single time. V usage is TRBV28 and J usage is TRBJ1-5; D is unresolved. V lost 6 bases and J 3 bases, leaving 12 bases between the germline ends. The CDR3 contains 14 residues. Germline V lookup: CDR1 MDHEN, CDR2 SYDVKM. CDR3 protein: CASRRLGDNQPQHF. Here the CDR3 DNA reads TGTGCCAGCAGGAGACTCGGGGACAATCAGCCCCAGCATTTT.

This clonotype was seen ten or more times. V gene TRBV10-3 combines with J gene TRBJ2-5; the match to TRBD1 covers 11 bases. The CDR3 contains 15 residues. The V and J ends lost 7 bases and 5 bases, in that order; junction bases with no gene match: 9. Germline CDR1 reads ENHRY; CDR2 reads SYGVKD. In DNA form, the CDR3 reads TGTGCCATCAAGAGGACAGGGGGCGAGGAGGAGACCCAGTACTTC. Its protein is CAIKRTGGEEETQYF.

This clonotype was counted between two and nine times. This chain joins TRBV7-2 and TRBJ2-3, with no clear D. CDR3 length equals 15 residues. The germline V and J ends were trimmed by 6 bases and 0 bases, with 13 bases remaining between them. Per the germline V gene, CDR1 is SGHTA and CDR2 is FQGNSA. Here the CDR3 DNA reads TGTGCCAGCAGGCCCCAGAGTTATAGCACAGATACGCAGTATTTT. Amino acids: CASRPQSYSTDTQYF. The entire variable domain, with the rest obtained from reference TRBV7-2 and TRBJ2-3, is as follows: GAGVSQSPSNKVTEKGKDVELRCDPISGHTALYWYRQSLGQGLEFLIYFQGNSAPDKSGLPSDRFSAERTGGSVSTLTIQRTQQEDSAVYLCASRPQSYSTDTQYFGPGTRLTVL.

Comment on this clonotype: A much larger clone lies a single base off, so this may be a read error. This rearrangement joins TRBV29-1 to TRBJ1-2; maybe TRBD1 (5 bases). The germline CDR1 and CDR2 sequences are SQVTM and ANQGSEA. The germline V and J ends were trimmed by 7 bases and 6 bases, with 15 bases remaining between them. The CDR3 sequence is 12 residues long. CDR3 protein: CSAWGGDHGYTF. The CDR3 DNA sequence: TGCAGCGCGTGGGGGGGGGACCATGGCTACACCTTC.

This clonotype was counted a few times. The chain employs TRBV28 and TRBJ1-5; D remains ambiguous. V shed 3 bases and J shed 4 bases, with 13 bases lying between them. Germline V gene data show CDR1 as MDHEN and CDR2 as SYDVKM. This CDR3 has 15 amino acids. The CDR3 DNA follows: TGTGCCAGCAGTTTGCCGACCGTCGGAAATCAGCCCCAGCATTTT. Translation: CASSLPTVGNQPQHF.

The V and J genes are TRBV11-2 and TRBJ2-3, with D possibly matching TRBD1 (5 bases). This CDR3 spans 16 amino acids. V was trimmed by 4 bases and J by 0 bases, leaving 14 bases between them. The V gene's germline CDR1 is SGHAT and CDR2 FQNNGV. CDR3 loop: CASSSPTVSSTDTQYF. The CDR3 DNA is TGTGCCAGCAGCTCCCCGACAGTCTCTAGCACAGATACGCAGTATTTT.

The table lists this clonotype with a few counts. The genes are TRBV9 and TRBJ2-6, with 8 bases aligning to TRBD1. Germline loops: CDR1 SGDLS, CDR2 YYNGEE. The ends lost 1 base at V and 0 bases at J; junction bases unmatched: 3. The CDR3 consists of 17 residues. In DNA, the CDR3 is TGTGCCAGCAGCGTAAGAACAGGGGGCTCTGGGGCCAACGTCCTGACTTTC. Its translation: CASSVRTGGSGANVLTF.

This clonotype came up a few times. This rearrangement joins TRBV29-1 to TRBJ1-2, with no clear D. V dropped 8 bases and J dropped 3 bases, with 13 bases sitting between them. Germline V gene data show CDR1 as SQVTM and CDR2 as ANQGSEA. The CDR3 is 12 residues long. DNA of the CDR3: TGCAGCCTCAGGATGAGGGACTATGGCTACACCTTC. Encoded protein: CSLRMRDYGYTF.

Details on this clonotype: The CDR3 ends on some other residue instead of the conserved phenylalanine or tryptophan, so this is likely a read error. The chain couples TRBV3-1 to TRBJ2-1; D not resolved. Germline V gene lookup returns CDR1 LGHDT and CDR2 YNNKEL (reference sequence). The CDR3 runs 14 residues. Trimming took 4 bases from V and 5 from J, leaving 12 bases between them. CDR3 nucleotide sequence: TGTGCCAGCAGCCTTCGGTACACCAACAATGAGCAGTTCTGC. Encoded protein: CASSLRYTNNEQFC.

This clonotype occurred a few times. The rearrangement joins TRBV5-1 to TRBJ2-5; tentatively, D is TRBD1 or TRBD2 (5 bases each). Trimming pared 4 bases from V and 6 bases from J, leaving 19 bases between. Germline assignment: CDR1 SGHRS and CDR2 YFSETQ. The CDR3 runs 15 residues. The CDR3 DNA is TGCGCCAGCAGCCAGGGAGCAGGGTCGGTGAAGACCCAGTACTTC. The encoded protein is CASSQGAGSVKTQYF.

This clonotype was seen more than once but under ten times. This chain joins TRBV29-1 and TRBJ2-7; 9 positions match TRBD2. The CDR3 is 13 amino acids. V lost 3 bases, J lost 7 bases, and 7 bases stayed unmatched. In germline, CDR1 is SQVTM, CDR2 ANQGSEA. The CDR3: CSVEGLASNEQYF. CDR3 in DNA: TGCAGCGTTGAGGGACTAGCCAGCAATGAGCAGTACTTC.

The V and J genes are TRBV7-2 and TRBJ1-2; D unclear. Trimming took off 5 bases at V and 4 bases at J, with 5 bases between the two ends. Per the germline V gene, CDR1 is SGHTA and CDR2 is FQGNSA. The CDR3 covers 11 residues. For the CDR3, the DNA is TGTGCCAGCAGCCGGACCTATGGCTACACCTTC. It is translated as CASSRTYGYTF.

V is TRBV4-1 and J is TRBJ2-3; 11 bases are a match to TRBD1. The germline CDR1 and CDR2 sequences are MGHRA and YSYEKL. This CDR3 spans 17 amino acids. V dropped 1 base and J dropped 2; count of bases not matched to a gene: 5. CDR3 sequence (DNA): TGCGCCAGCAGCCAAGTGTGGGACAGGGGGGCCACAGATACGCAGTATTTT. As protein: CASSQVWDRGATDTQYF.

This clonotype is classed as medium-sized. This rearrangement joins TRBV7-9 to TRBJ2-7, with 7 bases matching TRBD2. Trimming cost V 3 bases and J 5 bases; bases outside gene matches: 13. Per germline, CDR1 SEHNR and CDR2 FQNEAQ (reference sequence). This CDR3 region has 16 residues. This CDR3 reads CASSFVGEGLSDEQYF. CDR3 DNA: TGTGCCAGCAGCTTTGTGGGGGAGGGTCTGTCCGACGAGCAGTACTTC. Full variable domain (remainder filled in from reference TRBV7-9 and TRBJ2-7): DTGVSQNPRHKITKRGQNVTFRCDPISEHNRLYWYRQTLGQGPEFLTYFQNEAQLEKSRLLSDRFSAERPKGSFSTLEIQRTEQGDSAMYLCASSFVGEGLSDEQYFGPGTRLTVT.

With respect to this clonotype: The junction differs from germline at one of its ends, possibly a read error. This rearrangement joins TRBV20-1 to TRBJ2-4; TRBD1 or TRBD2 may be the D gene (5 bases each). The CDR3 extends over 16 amino acids. Germline V lookup: CDR1 DFQATT, CDR2 SNEGSKA (reference sequence). The CDR3 coding sequence is TGCAGTGCTATCACCCGGGACCCACTTCGACAAAACATCCAGTACTTC. This gives the protein CSAITRDPLRQNIQYF.

V gene TRBV3-1 combines with J gene TRBJ1-4; no clear D gene. Trimming removed 0 bases from V and 8 bases from J, with 16 bases in between. CDR3 length: 16 residues. The germline CDR1 and CDR2 sequences are LGHDT and YNNKEL (reference sequence). CDR3 in amino acids: CASSQDTGALGEKLFF. CDR3 sequence (DNA): TGTGCCAGCAGCCAAGATACGGGTGCCCTGGGGGAAAAACTGTTTTTT. The full variable domain, completed using reference TRBV3-1 and TRBJ1-4, is DTAVSQTPKYLVTQMGNDKSIKCEQNLGHDTMYWYKQDSKKFLKIMFSYNNKELIINETVPNRFSPKSPDKAHLNLHINSLELGDSAVYFCASSQDTGALGEKLFFGSGTQLSVL.

This chain joins TRBV20-1 and TRBJ2-1; 12 bases are shared with TRBD1. The CDR3 contains 16 residues. V was clipped by 1 base and J by 7 bases; unmatched bases: 8. CDR1 DFQATT and CDR2 SNEGSKA come from the germline V gene (reference sequence). DNA for the CDR3: TGCAGTGCTAGAGCCGCACCGGGACAGGGGGCTAATGAGCAGTTCTTC. Encoded protein: CSARAAPGQGANEQFF.